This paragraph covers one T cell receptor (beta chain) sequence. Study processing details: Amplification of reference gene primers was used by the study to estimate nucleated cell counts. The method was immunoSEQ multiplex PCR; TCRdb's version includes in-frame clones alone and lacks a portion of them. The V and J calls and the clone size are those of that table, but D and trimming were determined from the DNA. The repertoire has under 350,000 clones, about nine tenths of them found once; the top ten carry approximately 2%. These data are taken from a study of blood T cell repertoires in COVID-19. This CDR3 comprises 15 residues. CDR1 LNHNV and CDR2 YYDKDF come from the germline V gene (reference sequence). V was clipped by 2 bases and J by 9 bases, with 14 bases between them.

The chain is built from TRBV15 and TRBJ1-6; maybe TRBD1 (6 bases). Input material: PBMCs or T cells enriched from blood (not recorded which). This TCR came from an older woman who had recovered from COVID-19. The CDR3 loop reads CATSRSGGARSPLHF. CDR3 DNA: TGTGCCACCAGCAGATCGGGGGGGGCGCGTTCACCCCTCCACTTT.